The following is a T cell receptor beta chain sequence with its context. A read error may produce the germline difference seen at one junction end. A J-beta primer mix and a sample-barcoded 5' primer were used in a second PCR of roughly 7 to 12 cycles. Researchers report that each sample yielded at least 3 million CDR3-containing paired-end reads. TCRdb used MiXCR to reprocess the 5' RACE reads, holding one entry per CDR3 protein. The profile shows about 720,000 distinct CDR3 sequences, about a fifth of them singletons. The sample belongs to a study of blood T cells in healthy people across ages. This CDR3 is built from 15 residues. Donors ranged from roughly 6 to 100 years old and were healthy Caucasians in Russia. Every donor provided roughly 10 milliliters of peripheral blood. Isolation per sample recovered at least 6 million PBMCs.

This TCR was sampled from an older man in good health. The rearrangement joins TRBV12-3 or TRBV12-4 to TRBJ2-3; TRBD1 matches 9 bases. Sequencing was carried out using blood. The DNA of the CDR3 is TGTGCCAGCAGTTTCGACAGGGGGATGACAGATGCGCAGTATTTT. This gives the protein CASSFDRGMTDAQYF.